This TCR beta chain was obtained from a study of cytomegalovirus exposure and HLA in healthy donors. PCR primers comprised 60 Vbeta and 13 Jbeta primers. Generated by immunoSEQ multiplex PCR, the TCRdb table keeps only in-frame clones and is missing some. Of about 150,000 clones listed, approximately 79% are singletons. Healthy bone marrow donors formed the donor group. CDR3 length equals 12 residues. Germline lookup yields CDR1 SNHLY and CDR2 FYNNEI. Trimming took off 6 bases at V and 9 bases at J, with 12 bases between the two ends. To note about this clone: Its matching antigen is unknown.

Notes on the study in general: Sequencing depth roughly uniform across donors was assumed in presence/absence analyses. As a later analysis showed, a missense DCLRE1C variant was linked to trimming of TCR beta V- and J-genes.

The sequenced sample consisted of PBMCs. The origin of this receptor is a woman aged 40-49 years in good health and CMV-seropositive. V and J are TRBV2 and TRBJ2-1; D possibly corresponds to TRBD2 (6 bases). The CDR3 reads CASRGLMGEQFF. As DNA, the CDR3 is TGTGCCAGCAGGGGACTTATGGGTGAGCAGTTCTTC.